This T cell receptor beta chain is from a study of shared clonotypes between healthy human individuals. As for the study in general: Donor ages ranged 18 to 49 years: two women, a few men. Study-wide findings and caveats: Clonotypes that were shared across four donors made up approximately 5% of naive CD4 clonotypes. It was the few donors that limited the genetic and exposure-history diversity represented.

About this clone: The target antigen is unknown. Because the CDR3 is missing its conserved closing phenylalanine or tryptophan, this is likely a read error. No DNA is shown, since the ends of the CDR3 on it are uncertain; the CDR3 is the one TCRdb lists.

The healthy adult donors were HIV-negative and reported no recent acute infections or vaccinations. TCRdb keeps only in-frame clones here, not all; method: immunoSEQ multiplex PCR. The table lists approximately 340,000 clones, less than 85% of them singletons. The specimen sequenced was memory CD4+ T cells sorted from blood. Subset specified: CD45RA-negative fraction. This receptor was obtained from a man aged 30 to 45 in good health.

CDR3 sequence reads: CASSSGTGATWV. The chain employs TRBV6-6 and TRBJ1-4; TRBD1, the table's D call, was not compared with the DNA. CDR1 is MNHNY, CDR2 SVGAGI, per germline (reference sequence). The CDR3 is 12 amino acids in total, end residues counted.